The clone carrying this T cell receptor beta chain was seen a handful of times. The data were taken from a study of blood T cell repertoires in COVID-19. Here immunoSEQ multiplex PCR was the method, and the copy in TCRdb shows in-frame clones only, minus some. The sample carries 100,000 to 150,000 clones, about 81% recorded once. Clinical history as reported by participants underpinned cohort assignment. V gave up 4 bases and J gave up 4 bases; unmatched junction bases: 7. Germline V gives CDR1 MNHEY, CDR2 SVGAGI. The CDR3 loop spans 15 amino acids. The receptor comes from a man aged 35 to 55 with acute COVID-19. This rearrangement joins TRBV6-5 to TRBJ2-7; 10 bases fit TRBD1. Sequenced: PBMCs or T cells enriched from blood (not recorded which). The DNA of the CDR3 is TGTGCCAGCAGTTTACCGGGACAGGGGTTGTACGAGCAGTACTTC. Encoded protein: CASSLPGQGLYEQYF.